The 3 T cell receptor beta chains in this list originate from one sample, sequenced in a study of glioma-infiltrating T cells after dendritic cell vaccination (TCRdb year 2016). Libraries came from the immunoSEQ multiplex PCR assay. TCRdb stores this immuneACCESS table with in-frame sequences only. Part of the clones is absent; in the studies checked, under half of the shortfall reflects unresolved V genes, and no reason is known for the rest. The sample includes fewer than 95,000 clones, with 85% observed a single time. Under 8.5% of the sample rests with the top ten. Sample time point, as interpreted from the label and publication: after dendritic cell vaccination, including at tumor progression/relapse. The sequencing used blood, collected after dendritic cell vaccination. Receptors originate from a human donor with glioblastoma.

This chain links TRBV7-9 with TRBJ2-5; no clear D. Deletions cut 4 bases from V and 5 bases from J, with 5 bases between. The CDR3 consists of 11 residues. The germline gives CDR1 SEHNR, CDR2 FQNEAQ (reference sequence). CDR3 nucleotide sequence: TGTGCCAGCAGCTCTCGGGAGACCCAGTACTTC. Encoded protein: CASSSRETQYF.

The J gene is TRBJ2-5, the V gene TRBV2, with D possibly matching TRBD2 (5 bases). The CDR3 contains 12 residues. Germline V lookup: CDR1 SNHLY, CDR2 FYNNEI. Between the trimmed V and J ends, which lost 6 bases and 3 bases, there was a span of 8 bases. CDR3 residues: CASRVGKETQYF. The CDR3 DNA is TGTGCCAGCAGGGTCGGGAAAGAGACCCAGTACTTC.

CDR3 residues: CASSFPGLSFLAYEQYF. The DNA of the CDR3 is TGTGCCAGCAGTTTCCCGGGACTATCATTCTTGGCCTACGAGCAGTACTTC. V and J are TRBV6-8 and TRBJ2-5; 7 bases line up with TRBD2. The closer fit of TRBJ2-7 to the DNA end suggests the J call may be wrong. The germline gives CDR1 MNHGY, CDR2 SAAAGT. The CDR3 has 17 amino acids.